This TCR beta chain stems from a study of blood T cell repertoires in COVID-19. About the research overall: T cells, B-cell-depleted T cells, or PBMCs provided the cDNA or gDNA that served as material.

This clone was counted between two and nine times. The data were produced by immunoSEQ multiplex PCR, yet TCRdb's version contains in-frame clones alone and is incomplete. Here the sample spans around 300,000 clones, 75% to 90% being singletons. Germline loops: CDR1 SSHAT, CDR2 FNYEAQ (reference sequence). This CDR3 region has 15 residues. J lost 1 base, V lost 5 bases, and 4 bases had no gene match. The sequenced sample was peripheral blood. This clonotype originated in a woman between 40 and 50 years old who had recovered from COVID-19. V is TRBV7-7 and J is TRBJ2-2; TRBD1 aligns across 7 bases. Here the CDR3 DNA reads TGTGCCAGCAGCCCCGGGACAGTGAACACCGGGGAGCTGTTTTTT. Translated: CASSPGTVNTGELFF.